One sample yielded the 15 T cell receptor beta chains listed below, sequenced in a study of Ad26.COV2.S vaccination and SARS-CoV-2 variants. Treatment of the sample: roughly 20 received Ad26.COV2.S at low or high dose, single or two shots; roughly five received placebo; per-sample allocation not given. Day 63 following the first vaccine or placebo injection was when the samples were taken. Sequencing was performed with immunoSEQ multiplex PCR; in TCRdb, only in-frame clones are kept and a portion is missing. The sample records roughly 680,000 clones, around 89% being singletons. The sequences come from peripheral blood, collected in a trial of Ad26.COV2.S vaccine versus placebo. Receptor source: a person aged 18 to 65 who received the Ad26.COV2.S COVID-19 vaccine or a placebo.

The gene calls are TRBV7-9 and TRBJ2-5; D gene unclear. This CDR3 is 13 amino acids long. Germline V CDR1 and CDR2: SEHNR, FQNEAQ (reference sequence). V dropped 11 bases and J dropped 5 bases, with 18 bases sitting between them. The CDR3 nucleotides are TGTGCCTTTAGAACCCTTTTCGGGGAGACCCAGTACTTC. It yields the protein CAFRTLFGETQYF.

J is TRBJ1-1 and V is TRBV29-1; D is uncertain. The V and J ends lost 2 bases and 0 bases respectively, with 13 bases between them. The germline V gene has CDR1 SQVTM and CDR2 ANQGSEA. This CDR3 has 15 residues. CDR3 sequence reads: CSVERQTALNTEAFF. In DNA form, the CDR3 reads TGCAGCGTTGAAAGGCAAACAGCCTTGAACACTGAAGCTTTCTTT.

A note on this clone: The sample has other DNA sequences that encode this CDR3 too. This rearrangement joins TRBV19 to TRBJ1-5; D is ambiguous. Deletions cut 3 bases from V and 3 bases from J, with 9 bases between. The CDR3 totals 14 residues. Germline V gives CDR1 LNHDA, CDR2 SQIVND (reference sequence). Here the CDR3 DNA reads TGTGCCAGTAGTATCGGCAGGTCCAATCAGCCCCAGCATTTT. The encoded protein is CASSIGRSNQPQHF. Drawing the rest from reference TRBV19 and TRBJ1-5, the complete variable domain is DGGITQSPKYLFRKEGQNVTLSCEQNLNHDAMYWYRQDPGQGLRLIYYSQIVNDFQKGDIAEGYSVSREKKESFPLTVTSAQKNPTAFYLCASSIGRSNQPQHFGDGTRLSIL.

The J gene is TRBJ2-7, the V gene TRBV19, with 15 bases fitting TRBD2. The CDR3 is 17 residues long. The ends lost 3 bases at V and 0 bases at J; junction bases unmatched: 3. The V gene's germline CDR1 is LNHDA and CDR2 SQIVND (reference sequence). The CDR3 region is CASSIGTSGRNSYEQYF. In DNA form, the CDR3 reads TGTGCCAGTAGTATCGGGACTAGCGGGAGGAACTCCTACGAGCAGTACTTC.

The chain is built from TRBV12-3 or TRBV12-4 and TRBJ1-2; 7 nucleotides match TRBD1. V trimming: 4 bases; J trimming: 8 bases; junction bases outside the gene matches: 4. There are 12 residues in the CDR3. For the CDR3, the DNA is TGTGCCAGCAGTTCGACAGGGTACGGCTACACCTTC. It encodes CASSSTGYGYTF.

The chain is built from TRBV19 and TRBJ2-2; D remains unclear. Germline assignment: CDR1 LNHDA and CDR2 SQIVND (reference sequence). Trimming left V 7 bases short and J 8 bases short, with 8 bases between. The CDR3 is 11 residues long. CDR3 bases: TGTGCCAGTACCATGATGGGGGAGCTGTTTTTT. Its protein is CASTMMGELFF.

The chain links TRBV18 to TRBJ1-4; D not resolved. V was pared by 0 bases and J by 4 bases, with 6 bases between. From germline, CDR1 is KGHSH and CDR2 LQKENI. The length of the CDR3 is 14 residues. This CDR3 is CASSPPGSNEKLFF. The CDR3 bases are TGTGCCAGCTCACCACCGGGCAGTAATGAAAAACTGTTTTTT. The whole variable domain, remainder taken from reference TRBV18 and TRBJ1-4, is NAGVMQNPRHLVRRRGQEARLRCSPMKGHSHVYWYRQLPEEGLKFMVYLQKENIIDESGMPKERFSAEFPKEGPSILRIQQVVRGDSAAYFCASSPPGSNEKLFFGSGTQLSVL.

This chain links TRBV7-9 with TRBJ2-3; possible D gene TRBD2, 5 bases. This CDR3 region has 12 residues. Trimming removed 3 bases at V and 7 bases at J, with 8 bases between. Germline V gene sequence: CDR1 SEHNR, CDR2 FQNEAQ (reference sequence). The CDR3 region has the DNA TGTGCCAGCAGCTTGGACTCATATACGCAGTATTTT. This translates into CASSLDSYTQYF.

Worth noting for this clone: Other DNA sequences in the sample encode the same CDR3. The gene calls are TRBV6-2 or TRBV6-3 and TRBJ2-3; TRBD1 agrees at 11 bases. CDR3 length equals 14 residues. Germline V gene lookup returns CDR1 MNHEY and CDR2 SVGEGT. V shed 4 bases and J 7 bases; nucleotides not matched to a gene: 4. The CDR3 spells CASSSGQGGYTQYF. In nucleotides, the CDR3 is TGTGCCAGCAGTTCGGGACAGGGGGGATATACGCAGTATTTT.

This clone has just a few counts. The CDR3, as DNA: TGTGCCAGCACGGCAGCATCCTATGGCTACACCTTC. This encodes CASTAASYGYTF. The genes are TRBV2 and TRBJ1-2; no definite D call. Germline loops: CDR1 SNHLY, CDR2 FYNNEI. V lost 7 bases and J lost 4, with 10 bases in between. The CDR3 spans 12 residues.

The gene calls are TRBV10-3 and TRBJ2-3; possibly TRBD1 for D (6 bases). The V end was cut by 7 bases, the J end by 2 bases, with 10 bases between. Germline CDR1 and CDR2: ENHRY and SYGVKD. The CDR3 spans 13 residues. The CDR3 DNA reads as TGTGCCATCAAAGGACAGATCACAGATACGCAGTATTTT. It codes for CAIKGQITDTQYF.

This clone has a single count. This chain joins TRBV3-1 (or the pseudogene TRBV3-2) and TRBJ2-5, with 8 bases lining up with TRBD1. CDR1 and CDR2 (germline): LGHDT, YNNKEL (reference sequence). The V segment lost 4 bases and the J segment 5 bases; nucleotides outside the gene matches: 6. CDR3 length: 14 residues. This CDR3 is CASSPRTGLETQYF. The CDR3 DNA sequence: TGTGCCAGCAGCCCCCGGACAGGGTTGGAGACCCAGTACTTC.

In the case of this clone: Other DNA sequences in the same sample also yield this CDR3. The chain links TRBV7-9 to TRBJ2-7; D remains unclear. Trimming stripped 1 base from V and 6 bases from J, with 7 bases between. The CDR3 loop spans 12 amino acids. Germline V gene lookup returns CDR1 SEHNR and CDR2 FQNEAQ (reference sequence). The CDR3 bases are TGTGCCAGCAGCTTAGGGGGTGGCGAGCAGTACTTC. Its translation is CASSLGGGEQYF.

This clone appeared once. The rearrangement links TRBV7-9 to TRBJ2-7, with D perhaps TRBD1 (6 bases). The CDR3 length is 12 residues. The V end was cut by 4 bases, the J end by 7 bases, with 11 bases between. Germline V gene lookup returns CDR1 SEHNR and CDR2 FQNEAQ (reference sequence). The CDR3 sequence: CASSSGAREQYF. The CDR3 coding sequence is TGTGCCAGCAGCTCAGGGGCGAGAGAGCAGTACTTC.

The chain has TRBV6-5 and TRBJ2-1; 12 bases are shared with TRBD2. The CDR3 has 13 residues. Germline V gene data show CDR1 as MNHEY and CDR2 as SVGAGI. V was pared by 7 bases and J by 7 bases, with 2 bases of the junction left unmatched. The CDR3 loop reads CASITSGGNEQFF. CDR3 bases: TGTGCCAGCATTACTAGCGGGGGGAATGAGCAGTTCTTC.